The sequence of this T cell receptor (beta chain) was determined in a study of shared clonotypes between healthy human individuals. Study-level findings and limits: Non-shared clonotypes had lower generation probabilities than clonotypes shared by all four sorted-subset donors.

The protocol was immunoSEQ multiplex PCR, while the TCRdb copy is restricted to in-frame clones and leaves out a portion. The sample contains approximately 1,000,000 clones, 78% of which appear only once. As concerns this clone: The antigen is undetermined.

Healthy adults negative for HIV, lacking recent acute infections or vaccinations, served as donors. Researchers partitioned CD4+ cells into CD45RA+ naive and CD45RA-negative memory subsets. CDR3 length: 13 residues. V gave up 0 bases and J gave up 7 bases, with 10 bases separating them. The germline gives CDR1 LNHNV, CDR2 YYDKDF (reference sequence). This chain connects TRBV15 to TRBJ2-7; D remains unclear. Sequencing input: memory CD4+ T cells from PBMCs. Documented subset: CD45RA-negative fraction. The sequence was obtained from a young man in good health. Some clones in this sample may be carry-over from other donors' samples. The CDR3, as DNA: TGTGCCACCAGCAGAGACATTAGGGAAGAGCAGTACTTC. It yields the protein CATSRDIREEQYF.